The TCR beta chain described here comes from a study of molecular identifiers for immune sequencing clone quantification (dated by TCRdb to the late 2010s). For context, the study as a whole: In a replicate experiment, RNA from roughly 21,000 or 96,000 naive CD8 T cells was split into five aliquots, four of which were sequenced. This methods study used CD8 T cells to benchmark TCR RNA copy counting and molecular-identifier clustering-based TCR repertoire sequencing (MIDCIRS).

The paper's findings and limits, for the study overall: In CMV-specific effector cells, over 99% of molecules were held by clones above 20 RNA copies, whereas under 1% of molecules were held by such clones in naive cells. When barcode sub-clustering was left out, chimeric consensus sequences inflated TCR diversity, with chimeras reaching as high as 47%. Modeling indicated approximately 3 TCR RNA copies recovered per cell, compared with 9.5 to 10 by digital PCR, which implies a capture efficiency of approximately 30%. Even against a background of 750,000 to 1,000,000 naive CD8 T cells, spiked-in Jurkat TCR RNA amounting to a single cell's worth was reported to be detectable. The naive libraries included spiked-in Jurkat TCR RNA (roughly 11 copies' worth), and this RNA is not part of the donor repertoire. Identical TCR molecules sharing a barcode could cause highly expanded clone sizes to be underestimated.

The library was made by PCR. Sequencing relied on an Illumina HiSeq 4000. Preparation of bulk TCR libraries followed a previously described approach, with the TCR primers listed in Table S5. Total RNA was purified with the Qiagen AllPrep DNA/RNA kit. Reads from multiple sequencing runs of the same library were pooled before analysis. The study's own analysis went as follows. Reads were retained only if their TCR constant sequence matched exactly, and those retained reads were trimmed to 150 nt and grouped according to their 12-nt molecular barcodes. Within each barcode group, reads were sub-clustered at a 15% Levenshtein threshold, and quality-weighted consensus sequences were built per RNA molecule. Non-functional sequences were filtered out, along with any lower-count sequence sitting one edit away from another sequence. Barcode sub-clusters with fewer than 20% of the maximum read count were removed, based on fitting two negative binomial distributions. TCRdb took the public reads, trimmed them with fastp at Q25, ran MiXCR for clone calling and kept in-frame beta chains. Rows matching on CDR3 protein sequence are summarized as one entry with the most common DNA and genes. The V and J calls reflect TCRdb's pipeline rather than the authors' work. Counted in this sample were 300,000 to 400,000 distinct CDR3 sequences; about a fifth of them appeared once. The top ten clonotypes cover approximately 0.8% of the sample.

Relative to germline, V is 5 bases shorter and J is 7 bases shorter, with 12 bases between their ends. CDR1 and CDR2 were assigned from the germline V gene (reference sequence) as MNHEY and SMNVEV. The CDR3, from cysteine to phenylalanine, totals 13 residues. The read is trimmed to its CDR3 DNA, 39 bases read in frame from base 1. As regards this clonotype: Which antigen it targets is not known. No qualities accompany the bases; no much larger clone lies one base away.

Libraries of naive CD8 T cells were built from anywhere between about 19,000 and 1,100,000 sorted cells, with 10%, 30% or 50% of the purified RNA used. Naive CD8 T cells were FACS-sorted as CD8+CD4-CCR7+CD45RA+ on a BD FACSAria II into RLT Plus buffer. Nine to eleven TCR copies' worth of Jurkat RNA were spiked into about 20,000-1,100,000 naive CD8 T cell samples to test detection sensitivity. CD8 T cells were enriched using RosetteSep CD8+ T Cell Enrichment Cocktail and Ficoll-Paque, and the enriched cells then underwent ACK red cell lysis. In this chain, TRBV27 is recombined with TRBJ2-1; the D gene is perhaps TRBD1, from 6 matching bases. The sequence came from a human donor in good health. Some libraries in this study had Jurkat cell RNA spiked in. Sequencing input: naive CD8+ T cells from blood, with Jurkat cell RNA spiked in. In the paper's terms, the cell subset or site label means: FACS-sorted CD8+CD4-CCR7+CD45RA+ naive T cells. The CDR3 region: CASSPQTGNEQFF. DNA sequence: TGTGCCAGCAGTCCCCAGACAGGTAATGAGCAGTTCTTC.